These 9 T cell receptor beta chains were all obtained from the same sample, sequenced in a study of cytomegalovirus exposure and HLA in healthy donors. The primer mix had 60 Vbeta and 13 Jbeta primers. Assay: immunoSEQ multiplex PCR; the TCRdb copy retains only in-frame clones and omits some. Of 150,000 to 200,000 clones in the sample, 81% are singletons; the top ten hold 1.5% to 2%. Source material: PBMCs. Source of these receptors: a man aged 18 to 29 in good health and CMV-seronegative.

The CDR3 DNA sequence: TGCGCCAGCAGTAGGCGGGGACTCTCCAGGGAGACCCAGTACTTC. Amino acids: CASSRRGLSRETQYF. V is TRBV5-1 and J is TRBJ2-5; possibly TRBD2 for D (6 bases). This CDR3 has 15 residues. Germline CDR1 is SGHRS and CDR2 is YFSETQ. Trimming removed 5 bases from V and 5 bases from J, with 19 bases in between.

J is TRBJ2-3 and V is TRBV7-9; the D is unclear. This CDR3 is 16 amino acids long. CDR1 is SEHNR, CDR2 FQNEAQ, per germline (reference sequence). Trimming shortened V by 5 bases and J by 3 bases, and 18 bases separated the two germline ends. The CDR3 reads CASSLLSRVGTDTQYF. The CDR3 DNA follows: TGTGCCAGCAGCCTACTATCACGTGTTGGAACAGATACGCAGTATTTT.

The CDR3 bases are TGTGCCAGCAGCGCGTCTTGGACAGTTTTTGAGCAGTACTTC. Its protein product is CASSASWTVFEQYF. This chain uses TRBV9 with TRBJ2-7; D is possibly TRBD1 (6 bases). This CDR3 has 14 residues. V was trimmed by 3 bases and J by 7 bases, leaving 17 bases between them. CDR1 is SGDLS and CDR2 is YYNGEE in the germline V gene.

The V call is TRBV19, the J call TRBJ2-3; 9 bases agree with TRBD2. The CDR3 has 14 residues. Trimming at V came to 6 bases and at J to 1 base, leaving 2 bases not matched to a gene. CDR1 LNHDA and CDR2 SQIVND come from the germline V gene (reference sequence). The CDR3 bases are TGTGCCAGTAGGCGGGGGGGTGGCACAGATACGCAGTATTTT. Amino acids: CASRRGGGTDTQYF.

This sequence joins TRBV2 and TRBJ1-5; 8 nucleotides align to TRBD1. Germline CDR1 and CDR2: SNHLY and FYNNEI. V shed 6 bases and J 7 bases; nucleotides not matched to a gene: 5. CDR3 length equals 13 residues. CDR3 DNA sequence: TGTGCCAGCAGCAGGGGGCAGCGGCAGCCCCAGCATTTT. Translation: CASSRGQRQPQHF.

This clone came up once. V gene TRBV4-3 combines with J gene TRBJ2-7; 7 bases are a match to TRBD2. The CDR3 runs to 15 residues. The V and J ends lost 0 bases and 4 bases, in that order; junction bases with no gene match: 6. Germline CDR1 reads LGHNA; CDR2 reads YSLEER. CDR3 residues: CASSQDRGDPYEQYF. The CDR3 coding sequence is TGCGCCAGCAGCCAAGATCGGGGGGACCCGTACGAGCAGTACTTC.

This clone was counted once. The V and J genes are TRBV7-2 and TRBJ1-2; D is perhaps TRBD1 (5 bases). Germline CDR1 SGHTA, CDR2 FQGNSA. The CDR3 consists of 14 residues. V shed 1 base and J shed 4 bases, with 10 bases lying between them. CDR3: CASSLDQGSYGYTF. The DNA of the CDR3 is TGTGCCAGCAGCTTAGATCAGGGCAGCTATGGCTACACCTTC.

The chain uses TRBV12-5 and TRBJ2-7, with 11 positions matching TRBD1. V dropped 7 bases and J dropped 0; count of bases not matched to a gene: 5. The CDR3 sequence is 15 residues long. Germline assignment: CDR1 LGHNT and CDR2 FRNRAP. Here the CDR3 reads CASASGQGASYEQYF. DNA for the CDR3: TGTGCTAGTGCCTCCGGACAGGGGGCCTCCTACGAGCAGTACTTC.

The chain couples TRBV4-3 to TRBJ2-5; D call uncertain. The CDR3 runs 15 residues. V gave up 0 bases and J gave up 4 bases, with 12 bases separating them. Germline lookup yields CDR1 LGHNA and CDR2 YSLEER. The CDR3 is CASSQDLVPGETQYF. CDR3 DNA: TGCGCCAGCAGCCAAGATTTAGTTCCAGGAGAGACCCAGTACTTC.